Below, 3 T cell receptor beta chains from the same sample are listed, as sequenced in a study of blood T cell repertoires in COVID-19. Libraries were prepared by immunoSEQ multiplex PCR; TCRdb keeps only in-frame clonotypes and omits some of them. This sample has roughly 260,000 clones, with 80% to 90% found just once. The specimen sequenced was PBMCs or T cells enriched from blood (not recorded which). These receptors were collected from a woman in her forties or fifties who had recovered from COVID-19.

This chain uses TRBV28 with TRBJ2-7, with TRBD2 matching over 7 bases. Trimming cost V 4 bases and J 3 bases; bases outside gene matches: 6. The CDR3 totals 14 residues. From germline, CDR1 is MDHEN and CDR2 SYDVKM. The CDR3 DNA reads as TGTGCCAGCAGTTGGGGGGGAGGCCTCTACGAGCAGTACTTC. Protein sequence: CASSWGGGLYEQYF.

This clone showed up just a few times. This chain uses TRBV27 with TRBJ2-5; 11 nucleotides match TRBD2. The CDR3 spans 17 residues. After removal of 5 bases from V and 0 bases from J, the junction contained 8 bases not matched to a gene. CDR1 is MNHEY and CDR2 is SMNVEV in the germline V gene (reference sequence). The CDR3 bases are TGTGCCAGCAGTCCTACCCGGACTAGCGGGTACCAAGAGACCCAGTACTTC. The encoded protein is CASSPTRTSGYQETQYF.

J is TRBJ1-6 and V is TRBV10-2; a weak D match, TRBD1 (6 bases). The germline CDR1 and CDR2 sequences are WSHSY and SAAADI. This CDR3 is 13 amino acids long. V lost 6 bases, J lost 7 bases, and 10 bases lay in between. The CDR3 loop is CASRDTGNSPLHF. The DNA of the CDR3 is TGCGCCAGCAGAGACACAGGGAATTCACCCCTCCACTTT.